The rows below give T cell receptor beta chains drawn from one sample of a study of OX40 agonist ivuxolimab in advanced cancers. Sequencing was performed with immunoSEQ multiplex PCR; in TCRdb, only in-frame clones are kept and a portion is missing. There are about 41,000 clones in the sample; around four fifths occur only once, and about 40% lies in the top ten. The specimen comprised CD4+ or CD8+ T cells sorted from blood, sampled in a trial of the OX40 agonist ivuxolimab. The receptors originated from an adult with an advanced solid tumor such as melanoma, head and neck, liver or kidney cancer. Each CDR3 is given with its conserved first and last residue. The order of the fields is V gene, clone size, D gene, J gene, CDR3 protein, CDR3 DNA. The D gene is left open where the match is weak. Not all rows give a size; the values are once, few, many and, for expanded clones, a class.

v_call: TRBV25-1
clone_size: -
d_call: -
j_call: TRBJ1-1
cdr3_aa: CASRQAFGTEAFF
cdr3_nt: TGTGCCAGCAGACAGGCTTTCGGCACTGAAGCTTTCTTT

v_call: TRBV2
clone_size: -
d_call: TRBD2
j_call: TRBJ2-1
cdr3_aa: CASSRLAGGSGDEQFF
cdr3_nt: TGTGCCAGCAGTCGCCTAGCGGGGGGAAGTGGGGATGAGCAGTTCTTC

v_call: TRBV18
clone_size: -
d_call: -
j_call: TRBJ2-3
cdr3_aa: CASSPNYQLAQYF
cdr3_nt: TGTGCCAGCTCACCGAACTATCAGTTGGCGCAGTATTTT

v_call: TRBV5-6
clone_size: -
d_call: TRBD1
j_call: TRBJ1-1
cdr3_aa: CASSRTDRELQAFF
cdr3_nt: TGTGCCAGCAGCCGGACGGACAGGGAATTACAAGCTTTCTTT

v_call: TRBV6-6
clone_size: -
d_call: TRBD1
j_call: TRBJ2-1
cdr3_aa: CASSYAGTGGRNEQFF
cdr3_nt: TGTGCCAGCAGTTATGCCGGGACAGGGGGTCGAAATGAGCAGTTCTTC

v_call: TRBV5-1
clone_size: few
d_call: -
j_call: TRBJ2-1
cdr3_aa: CASSLEVRWRAYNEQFF
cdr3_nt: TGCGCCAGCAGCTTGGAGGTCAGGTGGCGGGCCTACAATGAGCAGTTCTTC

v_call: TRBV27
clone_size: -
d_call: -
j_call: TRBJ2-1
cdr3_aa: CASSLSLTGYNEQFF
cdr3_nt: TGTGCCAGCAGTTTATCATTGACGGGTTACAATGAGCAGTTCTTC

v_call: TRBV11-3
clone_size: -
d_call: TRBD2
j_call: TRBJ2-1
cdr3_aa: CASSLIQGGGNEQFF
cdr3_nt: TGTGCCAGCAGCTTAATTCAGGGCGGGGGCAATGAGCAGTTCTTC

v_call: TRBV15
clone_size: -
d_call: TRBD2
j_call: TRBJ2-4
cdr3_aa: CATSRDGGFGNIQYF
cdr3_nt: TGTGCCACCAGCCGGGACGGGGGGTTTGGAAACATTCAGTACTTC

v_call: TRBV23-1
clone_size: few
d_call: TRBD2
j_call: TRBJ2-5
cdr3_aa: CASSQRGTSGTQETQYF
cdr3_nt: TGCGCCAGCAGTCAGAGGGGGACTAGCGGAACCCAAGAGACCCAGTACTTC

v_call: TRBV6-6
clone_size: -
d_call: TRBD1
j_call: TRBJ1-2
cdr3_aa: CASIRDRRNTNYGYTF
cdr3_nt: TGTGCCAGCATCCGGGACAGGAGAAATACTAACTATGGCTACACCTTC

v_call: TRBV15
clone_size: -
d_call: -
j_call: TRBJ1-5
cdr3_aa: CATSSGGASNQPQHF
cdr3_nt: TGTGCCACCAGCAGCGGCGGGGCCAGCAATCAGCCCCAGCATTTT

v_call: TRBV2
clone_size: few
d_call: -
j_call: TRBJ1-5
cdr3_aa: CASSEFRDQPQHF
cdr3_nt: TGTGCCAGCAGTGAATTCAGGGATCAGCCCCAGCATTTT

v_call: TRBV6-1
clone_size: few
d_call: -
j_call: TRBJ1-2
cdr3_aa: CASSERARAYTF
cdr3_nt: TGTGCCAGCAGTGAAAGGGCCCGAGCCTACACCTTC

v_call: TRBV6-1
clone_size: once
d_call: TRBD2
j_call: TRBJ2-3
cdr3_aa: CASSDLAGGRGQYF
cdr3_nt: TGTGCCAGCAGTGACCTAGCGGGGGGGAGAGGGCAGTATTTT

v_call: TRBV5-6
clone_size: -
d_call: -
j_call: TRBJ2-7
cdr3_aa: CASSLENRGGEQYF
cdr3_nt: TGTGCCAGCAGCTTGGAAAACAGGGGAGGCGAGCAGTACTTC

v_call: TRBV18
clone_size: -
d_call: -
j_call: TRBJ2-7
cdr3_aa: CASSPGGGYEQYF
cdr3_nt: TGTGCCAGCTCACCTGGGGGCGGGTACGAGCAGTACTTC